This TCR beta chain was retrieved from a study of blood T cells in healthy people across ages (dated by TCRdb to 2013 to 2016). Study-wide context: In model experiments, roughly one uniquely barcoded TCR beta cDNA molecule per two T cells was captured by template switching. Four age groups were formed from the donors: young (average approximately 15 years), middle-aged (approximately 40), aged (roughly 59) and long-lived (roughly 81). To avoid experimental bias, donors of different ages were spread randomly across the sequencing lanes. The study measured age-related changes in TCR beta repertoire diversity using deep sequencing normalized with unique cDNA molecular identifiers. For two donors (one aged 18 to 30 and one aged 80 or older), the study analyzed two additional independent replicas of 1 million unique cDNA reads from the same blood draw. What the work shows at the level of the full study, not this receptor alone: Total diversity estimates from one million sequenced T cells were considered lower bounds and underestimates. The CMV infection status of donors was not known, potentially confounding age-related changes in expanded clonotypes. Bulk unsorted PBMC profiling prevented conclusive comparison of naive and antigen-experienced compartments. Compared with the aged group, the long-lived group had more naive CD4+ T cells, fewer expanded clones and increased TCR diversity, a pattern suggesting age selection. As age increased, observed TCR beta diversity per million T cells dropped in a roughly linear way, and a significant reduction was already evident by age roughly 36. Observed TCR beta diversity correlated strongly with the percentage of naive T cells measured by flow cytometry.

The 39 donors, aged roughly 6 to 95 years, were systemically healthy Caucasian individuals from Russia. Roughly 11 milliliters of peripheral blood were drawn from each donor into EDTA-treated Vacutainer tubes. PBMCs were isolated by Ficoll-Paque density-gradient centrifugation, with at least 6 million obtained per sample. Trizol reagent was used to extract total RNA from the PBMCs, yielding at least 5.5 micrograms per sample. For every donor, an aliquot of PBMCs went through flow cytometry to measure the percentages of naive CD45RAhigh/CD27high T cells. The library was generated by 5' RACE. A second PCR of roughly 6 to 11 cycles was run with a J-beta primer mix and a sample-barcoded 5' primer. A unique molecular identifier was introduced onto each TCR beta cDNA molecule by a template-switch 5' adaptor carrying 12 random nucleotides. Each sample yielded at least 3 million CDR3-containing paired-end reads. First-strand cDNA was synthesized from all RNA with the Mint cDNA synthesis kit, primed by a TRBC-specific oligonucleotide. Following uracil-DNA glycosylase treatment, all cDNA underwent a first 18-cycle PCR with the universal primers M1SS and BC2_uni_R. As for the original processing: Each sample was normalized by randomly selecting 1 million high-quality reads, each carrying a distinct molecular identifier. Instead of being binned into consensus sequences, reads with shared molecular identifiers were discarded. CDR3 identification, clonotype clustering and error correction used MiTCR with a Q25 quality threshold and the strictest error-elimination algorithm. A nonparametric unseen species model with Euler transformation was used to estimate lower-bound total TCR beta diversity. TCRdb redid the processing of the public reads, applying fastp at Q25 and MiXCR, and retained in-frame beta chains. Rows are combined by CDR3 protein, so each entry shows the most common genes and DNA. What appears here as the V and J calls and clone size reflects TCRdb's work, not the paper's. For this sample there are some 1,800,000 distinct CDR3 sequences; about 39% appear just once. The ten largest clones take up more than 20% of the sample.

Concerning this clonotype: The antigen this receptor binds is unknown. Mismatch with germline at one junction end may stem from a read error.

The cysteine opens and the phenylalanine closes a CDR3 of 16 amino acids. Just CDR3 DNA is preserved here, 48 bases in frame from base 1. As encoded in the germline V gene, CDR1 is LGHNA while CDR2 is YSLEER. The clonotype was recovered from a human donor in good health. The sequenced sample consisted of blood. This chain is built from TRBV4-3 and TRBJ2-4; the D gene is possibly TRBD2, with 5 bases matching. Matching the DNA end better, TRBJ2-7 makes the J call doubtful. The CDR3 region: CASSQVWPGNSHEQYF. The sequence in DNA is TGCGCCAGCAGCCAAGTTTGGCCCGGGAACTCCCACGAGCAGTACTTC.